What follows describes a single T cell receptor beta chain. It has no known antigen specificity. Base quality data are lacking; no much larger clone is found one base away. Library preparation employed the immunoSEQ multiplex PCR assay. A mixture of 60 forward primers for TCR Vbeta segments and 13 reverse primers for TCR Jbeta segments was used in the multiplex PCR. The CDR3 region of rearranged TCR beta genes was amplified from genomic DNA by a multiplex PCR assay. The amplified TCR beta libraries were sequenced on the Illumina HiSeq System as 87-base-pair reads. Per the original workflow: In a later analysis, roughly 80 million unique TCR beta chains were counted across the roughly 700 repertoires, and some 10 million of these chains were shared by at least two donors. Raw reads were error-corrected and collapsed into unique sequences by a nearest-neighbor algorithm in which closely related sequences were merged to remove PCR and sequencing errors. Alignment of CDR3 sequences to IMGT reference sequences was used to assign V, D and J gene segments. Each retained sequence needed at least a six-nucleotide match to both a V gene segment and a J gene segment. Rearrangements were classified as productive when the CDR3 lacked stop codons and remained in frame with V and J, and all other rearrangements were classified as non-productive. CDR3 was defined by IMGT convention, running from the second conserved V-encoded cysteine to the conserved J-encoded phenylalanine. In an earlier analysis of just under 600 of the donors, sequences lacking an unambiguous match to a single V gene segment were excluded. An earlier analysis of 500 to 700 of the donors classified V segments as functional when productive rearrangements were above 56.7% and as segregating when the standard deviation between donors was above 5%. A statistical classification framework was built to diagnose cytomegalovirus status from the catalog of TCR beta chain sequences. A later analysis assigned V and J genes by comparing TCR nucleotide sequences with IMGT/GENE-DB human TR gene sequences. A later analysis assigned CDR3 sequences and most-parsimonious VDJ recombination scenarios with the TCRdist pipeline. In a later analysis, each TCR beta chain was defined by its CDR3 amino acid sequence together with its V-gene family, and reads lacking a unique V-gene family were excluded. A later analysis removed 592 highly shared, low-generation-probability nucleotide sequences to deal with suspected cross-contamination and a sequencing artifact. In a later analysis, a clonal expansion index was calculated for each public chain from normalized within-repertoire ranks of inferred template counts. In a later analysis, generation probabilities were computed using a VDJ recombination model fitted to out-of-frame rearrangements, and the results were checked against IGoR. In a later analysis, TCR-TCR, TCR-HLA and TCR-CMV co-occurrence was scored with hypergeometric tests, and a repertoire-size bias correction was applied to TCR pairs. In a later analysis, false discovery rates were estimated by permuting HLA or CMV assignments 20 times. A later analysis grouped co-occurring TCRs with DBSCAN, adding TCRdist sequence similarity when clustering within HLA-allele-positive subsets. Repertoires with fewer than 30,000 or more than 120,000 public chains, plus five repertoires with anomalous nucleotide sharing, were excluded from co-occurrence clustering. This is the immuneACCESS table as TCRdb keeps it, with only in-frame sequences that have V and J called. A part of the clones is gone; compared with another copy, unresolved V genes explain less than half, and the rest is unexplained. V and J calls plus clone size are reproduced from that table; the DNA served to infer D and trimming. The sample contains roughly 140,000 clones, nearly 80% of them found a single time. Of the sample, 2.5% to 3.5% falls within the top ten clones.

As encoded in the germline V gene, CDR1 is MDHEN while CDR2 is SYDVKM. Taken from cysteine to phenylalanine, the CDR3 has 13 residues. Here the CDR3 DNA is all that survives: 39 bases in frame from base 1. V and J are truncated by 2 bases and 7 bases respectively, leaving an intervening sequence of 11 bases. This specimen comes from a study of cytomegalovirus exposure and HLA in healthy donors (dated by TCRdb to 2017 to 2019). In the study overall: An earlier analysis of 587 of the donors reported 276 Gb of sequence data and 100 million to 120 million unique TCR beta sequences obtained from around 180 million T cells. Roughly 300 gigabases of sequencing data and some 85 million unique TCR sequences were included in an early release covering over 600 HLA-typed donors. The genetic ancestry cluster associated with self-reported Caucasian donors included roughly 84% of the roughly 400 genotyped donors. The aim of the study was to test whether cataloging public T cell receptors could identify signatures of past pathogen exposure. The study profiled the T cell repertoires of about 720 subjects by immunosequencing and related them to cytomegalovirus serostatus. A separate validation cohort of over a hundred different subjects was used in addition to the approximately 700-subject first cohort. High-throughput TCR immunosequencing, statistical association of individual TCRs with disease status, and machine learning were combined to predict cytomegalovirus infection status. To study patterns of TCR occurrence, a later analysis re-analyzed previously published TCR beta repertoires from 666 donors and added high-resolution HLA genotyping. Rather than drawing on any new phenotypic data, the later analysis identified candidate immune exposures from TCR beta sequences and the way those sequences occurred across donors. An earlier analysis of about 620 of the donors applied high-throughput TCR beta sequencing to assess whether each TCR beta V gene segment acted as functional or pseudogenic. Alongside the repertoire data, information on donor age, sex, ethnicity and CMV serostatus was compiled. A later genetic analysis took genome-wide SNP genotypes for 398 of the 666 donors and used that subset as a discovery cohort. All discovery cohort repertoires had been generated using a single sequencing platform. Both class I and class II loci were covered by HLA typing, at four-digit resolution. Typing coverage varied by locus: roughly 629-640 donors for A, B, C, DRB1 and DQB1; more than 500 for DQA1; more than 600 for DPA1; under 490 for DPB1. About five DR-DQ haplotypes were handled as single units for association and clustering, since linkage in the cohort was strong. Across approximately 400 genotyped donors of the cohort, an average of roughly 200,000 unique TCR beta nucleotide sequences per donor were sequenced, and around 19% of those sequences were non-productive.

The cohort comprised 666 healthy bone marrow donors. At the time of sampling, every cohort member was nominally healthy, though immune exposures that went unrecorded were likely present. The donor tested CMV seropositive and was one of the 289 seropositive cohort members. A peripheral blood sample was collected from each donor, and TCR beta sequencing was performed on peripheral blood mononuclear cells. Genomic DNA was extracted from the blood cell samples with the Qiagen DNeasy Blood Extraction Kit. General conclusions and limits of the study: The only immune exposure information available for the cohort was CMV serostatus. A cluster of highly shared sequence variants was judged likely to be a technical artifact of the sequencing pipeline. In vitro tests confirmed that a few of the cytomegalovirus-associated TCR beta chains recognize cytomegalovirus antigens. A later analysis reported that several top co-occurrence clusters appeared linked to parvovirus B19, influenza, CMV and Epstein-Barr virus. The study gave a list of about 160 TCR beta chains associated with cytomegalovirus. Linkage disequilibrium might explain the correlated functional status among segregating V segments, but an unknown experimental factor could not be excluded. Because HLA typing was unavailable for some donors at each locus, only the typed subset was used in association tests. In a later analysis, HLA-associated TCR beta chains showed more clonal expansion and lower generation probabilities than non-associated chains that were equally common. Across donors, most TCR sequences were observed very rarely, whereas some public TCRs were present in many individuals. The earlier analysis of almost 600 of the donors excluded approximately 15 rarely observed V segments, including chromosome 9 orphons, because counts were too low. In a later analysis, most CMV-associated TCR beta chains were found to appear HLA-restricted, with HLA associations seemingly driven largely by CMV exposure. A later analysis associated 16,951 TCR beta sequences with specific HLA alleles at a false discovery rate of 0.05. Presence/absence analyses assumed roughly uniform sequencing depth across donors, an assumption that may not hold. In an earlier analysis of some 500 of the donors, most TCR beta V segments were observed in productive rearrangements about 87% or about 30% of the time, broadly matching IMGT annotations. According to a later genetic analysis, donors in an Asian-associated ancestry cluster had fewer N-insertions in productive TCRs than the roughly 670-donor mean. It was suggested by the authors that the approach could potentially be generalized to other disease states and immunological phenotypes. The 87-base-pair reads could not distinguish some IMGT-functional V segments, including TRBV6-2 and TRBV6-3, so those segments were excluded. This cohort had only TCR beta chains sequenced, and the lack of alpha or paired-chain data limited which features could be detected. An association between a missense DCLRE1C variant and V-gene and J-gene trimming of TCR beta chains was found in a later genetic analysis and replicated in an independent cohort. When HLA alleles, especially DR and DQ, strongly co-occurred, TCR associations were difficult to assign to individual alleles. A further reported finding was that TCR beta sequences accurately predicted the HLA-A and HLA-B alleles for most subjects in the first cohort. The classifier was reported to diagnose cytomegalovirus status with high specificity and sensitivity in both the original and validation cohorts. A later analysis found that TCR association rates varied across HLA loci, with DRB1 alleles showing the most associated TCRs and HLA-C alleles the fewest.

The specimen was PBMCs. The sequence was collected from a man aged 35-49 years in good health and CMV-seropositive. The chain is encoded by TRBV28 joined to TRBJ1-1, and the D gene may be TRBD1, 5 bases matching. The CDR3 here reads CASSLGGVVEAFF. The DNA is as follows: TGTGCCAGCAGTTTAGGGGGGGTGGTTGAAGCTTTCTTT.